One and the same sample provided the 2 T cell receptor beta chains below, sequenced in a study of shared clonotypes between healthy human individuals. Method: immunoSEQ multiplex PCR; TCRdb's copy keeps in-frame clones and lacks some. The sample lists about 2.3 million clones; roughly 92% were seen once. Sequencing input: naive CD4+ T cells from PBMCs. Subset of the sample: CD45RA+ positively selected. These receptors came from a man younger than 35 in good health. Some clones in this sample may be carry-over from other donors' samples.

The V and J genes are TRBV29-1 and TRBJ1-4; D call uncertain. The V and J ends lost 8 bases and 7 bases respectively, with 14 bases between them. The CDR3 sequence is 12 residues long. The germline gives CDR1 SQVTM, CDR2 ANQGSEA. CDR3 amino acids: CSSKRPPEKLFF. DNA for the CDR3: TGCAGCTCGAAGCGGCCCCCTGAAAAACTGTTTTTT.

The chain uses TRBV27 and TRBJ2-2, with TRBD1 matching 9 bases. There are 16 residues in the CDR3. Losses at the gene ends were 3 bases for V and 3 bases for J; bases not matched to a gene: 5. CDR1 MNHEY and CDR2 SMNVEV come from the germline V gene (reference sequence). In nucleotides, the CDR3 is TGTGCCAGCAGTTTGAAGACAGGGGGATACACCGGGGAGCTGTTTTTT. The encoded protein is CASSLKTGGYTGELFF.